The 4 T cell receptor beta chains presented below share a single source sample, sequenced in a study of T cells in Graves' hyperthyroidism and ophthalmopathy. TCR beta CDR3 region amplification was performed from RNA transcripts. First-round RT-PCR targeting the TCR CDR3 was performed with the HTBI primer set. MiXCR, run by TCRdb on the multiplex PCR reads, gives a single entry per CDR3 protein. Of roughly 380,000 distinct CDR3 sequences in the sample, approximately 19% were seen once. The sample was blood. These receptors originate from a young woman with Graves' hyperthyroidism.

This clonotype appeared many times. The chain recombines TRBV2 with TRBJ1-2, with D uncertain. CDR1 SNHLY and CDR2 FYNNEI come from the germline V gene. Trimming shortened V by 2 bases and J by 9 bases, and 10 bases separated the two germline ends. This CDR3 has 12 residues. For the CDR3, the DNA is TGTGCCAGCAGTGAAAGTGGGGTCCGCTACACCTTC. Translation gives CASSESGVRYTF.

This clonotype was counted at least ten times. The chain has TRBV11-2 and TRBJ2-7; TRBD1 matches at 9 bases. Germline V CDR1 and CDR2: SGHAT, FQNNGV. V lost 5 bases and J lost 4; bases outside the gene matches: 6. The CDR3 contains 14 residues. CDR3 sequence: CASSIGQGIYEQYF. CDR3 in DNA: TGTGCCAGCAGCATCGGACAGGGGATTTACGAGCAGTACTTC.

A note on this clonotype: A much bigger clone sits one base away, suggesting this may be a read error. V is TRBV4-1 and J is TRBJ1-5; D not certain. Looked up from germline, CDR1 is MGHRA and CDR2 is YSYEKL. The CDR3 spans 16 residues. Trimming cost V 8 bases and J 5 bases, with 22 bases left between them. CDR3 in DNA: TGCGCCAGCGGCCGGAATACCGGGCCGTCCTATCAGCCCCAGCATTTT. Its protein is CASGRNTGPSYQPQHF.

The chain couples TRBV12-3 or TRBV12-4 to TRBJ2-2; 11 bases agree with TRBD2. Trimming at V came to 2 bases and at J to 5 bases, leaving 7 bases not matched to a gene. The CDR3 spans 17 residues. The CDR3 region is CASSLKTGTSGTGELFF. CDR3 nucleotides: TGTGCCAGCAGTTTAAAAACCGGGACTAGCGGTACCGGGGAGCTGTTTTTT.